A selection of T cell receptor beta chains follows, all from one sample in a study of molecular identifiers for immune sequencing clone quantification. MiXCR, run by TCRdb on the PCR reads, gives a single entry per CDR3 protein. The table lists approximately 100,000 distinct CDR3 sequences, approximately 40% of them singletons. Sequencing was carried out using naive CD8+ T cells from blood, with Jurkat cell RNA spiked in. The receptors here all came from a human donor in good health. Some libraries in this study had Jurkat cell RNA spiked in. Both conserved end residues are part of each CDR3. The D gene is left open where the match is weak. Size tells how often a clone was seen (once, few, many) or the class of an expanded clone, and some rows leave it out.

length,size,V,D,J,CDR3,DNA
14,few,TRBV14,.,TRBJ1-3,CASSHRNSANTIYF,TGTGCCAGCAGTCATAGGAACAGCGCAAACACCATATATTTT
15,few,TRBV6-5,.,TRBJ1-3,CASRPKGISGNTIYF,TGTGCCAGCAGACCAAAAGGGATCTCTGGAAACACCATATATTTT
15,many,TRBV11-2,.,TRBJ2-3,CASSLETRDTDTQYF,TGTGCCAGCAGCTTAGAGACCCGGGACACAGATACGCAGTATTTT
15,few,TRBV6-5,.,TRBJ2-1,CASSYGGSSYNEQFF,TGTGCCAGCAGTTACGGGGGAAGCTCCTACAATGAGCAGTTCTTC
15,many,TRBV15,.,TRBJ1-5,CATSREGLPNQPQHF,TGTGCCACCAGCAGAGAAGGGCTCCCAAATCAGCCCCAGCATTTT
14,few,TRBV9,.,TRBJ1-5,CASSPPGNNQPQHF,TGTGCCAGCAGCCCACCCGGGAACAATCAGCCCCAGCATTTT
12,.,TRBV7-8,.,TRBJ2-7,CASKRGTYEQYF,TGTGCCAGCAAAAGGGGTACCTACGAGCAGTACTTC
14,.,TRBV3-1,.,TRBJ2-7,CANSPWGGLGEQYF,TGTGCCAACAGCCCCTGGGGGGGGCTGGGGGAGCAGTACTTC
16,.,TRBV14,TRBD2,TRBJ2-1,CASSPQREGFYNEQFF,TGTGCCAGCAGCCCCCAAAGGGAGGGGTTCTACAATGAGCAGTTCTTC
14,few,TRBV7-9,.,TRBJ1-3,CASRDSSSGNTIYF,TGTGCCAGCAGGGATTCGAGCTCTGGAAACACCATATATTTT
16,many,TRBV20-1,TRBD1,TRBJ1-4,CSAIYGQGWGFEKLFF,TGCAGTGCTATTTACGGACAGGGTTGGGGTTTCGAAAAACTGTTTTTT
20,.,TRBV18,TRBD2,TRBJ2-5,CASSPSVWTSESPLRETQYF,TGTGCCAGCTCACCCTCGGTATGGACTAGCGAATCACCCTTGAGGGAGACCCAGTACTTC
11,many,TRBV28,.,TRBJ1-6,CASSSDSPLHF,TGTGCCAGCAGCTCAGATTCACCCCTCCACTTT
14,.,TRBV3-1,TRBD2,TRBJ2-5,CASSPTSGEETLYF,TGTGCCAGCAGCCCGACTAGCGGGGAAGAGACCCTGTACTTC
13,many,TRBV7-9,.,TRBJ2-4,CASSPKAKNIQYF,TGTGCCAGCAGCCCAAAGGCCAAAAACATTCAGTACTTC
12,.,TRBV3-1,.,TRBJ1-1,CASSQWDTEAFF,TGTGCCAGCAGCCAATGGGACACTGAAGCTTTCTTT
13,.,TRBV7-8,.,TRBJ2-2,CASSLLNTGGLFF,TGTGCCAGCAGCTTACTGAACACCGGGGGGCTGTTTTTT
15,.,TRBV6-5,TRBD2,TRBJ2-1,CASSYDGRAGDEQFF,TGTGCCAGCAGTTACGACGGGAGGGCGGGGGATGAGCAGTTCTTC
22,.,TRBV20-1,.,TRBJ1-1,CSARDPDRPLPHGLIFRTEAFF,TGCAGTGCTAGAGACCCCGACCGACCATTGCCGCATGGACTCATCTTTAGGACTGAAGCTTTCTTT
12,few,TRBV6-2/TRBV6-3,.,TRBJ2-7,CASSTMAYEQYF,TGTGCCAGCAGTACCATGGCATACGAGCAGTACTTC
15,many,TRBV29-1,TRBD2,TRBJ2-7,CSVVLSGRWPYEQYF,TGCAGCGTTGTACTTAGCGGGAGGTGGCCCTACGAGCAGTACTTC
14,.,TRBV9,.,TRBJ2-3,CASSLGTDLNPQYF,TGTGCCAGCAGCCTAGGGACCGACTTAAACCCGCAGTATTTT
10,few,TRBV29-1,.,TRBJ2-5,CSVEVETQYF,TGCAGCGTTGAAGTTGAGACCCAGTACTTC
14,few,TRBV20-1,TRBD1,TRBJ2-7,CSAVNRDRTLEQYF,TGCAGTGCTGTTAACAGGGACAGAACTCTCGAGCAGTACTTC
15,many,TRBV5-1,.,TRBJ1-5,CASSHSGTQKQPQHF,TGCGCCAGCAGCCACTCCGGGACACAGAAACAGCCCCAGCATTTT
15,once,TRBV28,.,TRBJ2-3,CASRSQSILTGTQYF,TGTGCCAGCAGGAGCCAGAGTATCCTCACAGGTACGCAGTATTTT
17,.,TRBV3-1,TRBD1,TRBJ2-1,CASSRFRGQGGYNEQFF,TGTGCCAGCAGCCGGTTCCGAGGACAGGGGGGATACAATGAGCAGTTCTTC
17,few,TRBV11-2,.,TRBJ2-5,CASSLEKGRVSFETQYF,TGTGCCAGCAGCTTAGAAAAAGGCAGGGTCTCTTTCGAGACCCAGTACTTC
13,.,TRBV4-1,.,TRBJ2-3,CASSQGGVRAQYF,TGCGCCAGCAGCCAAGGGGGCGTTCGGGCGCAGTATTTT
12,.,TRBV11-2,.,TRBJ2-1,CASSTGGYEQFF,TGTGCCAGCAGCACCGGAGGGTATGAGCAGTTCTTC
13,.,TRBV28,.,TRBJ2-2,CASRVEGPGELFF,TGTGCCAGCAGGGTTGAGGGCCCGGGGGAGCTGTTTTTT
14,.,TRBV20-1,TRBD2,TRBJ2-2,CSAPGLANTGELFF,TGCAGTGCCCCGGGACTAGCGAACACCGGGGAGCTGTTTTTT
16,few,TRBV13,TRBD2,TRBJ2-7,CASSARRGGSVQEQYF,TGTGCCAGCAGCGCGCGAAGAGGCGGGAGCGTACAGGAGCAGTACTTC
14,many,TRBV29-1,TRBD2,TRBJ2-5,CSVAGTSGRETQYF,TGCAGCGTTGCAGGGACTAGCGGGAGAGAGACCCAGTACTTC
13,many,TRBV6-5,.,TRBJ2-7,CASSTTGAHEQYF,TGTGCCAGCAGCACAACGGGAGCCCACGAGCAGTACTTC
15,many,TRBV28,.,TRBJ1-2,CASSPAGTTIGGYTF,TGTGCCAGCAGTCCCGCGGGGACAACAATAGGCGGCTACACCTTC
14,many,TRBV4-1,TRBD2,TRBJ2-1,CASSQIAGDNEQFF,TGCGCCAGCAGCCAGATAGCGGGAGACAATGAGCAGTTCTTC
17,.,TRBV7-2,.,TRBJ2-3,CSSRIFPPDPSTDTQYF,TGTTCCAGCAGAATATTCCCTCCGGACCCCAGCACAGATACGCAGTATTTT
12,many,TRBV27,TRBD2,TRBJ2-7,CASSQAGSEQYF,TGTGCCAGCAGCCAAGCGGGGTCCGAGCAGTACTTC
13,many,TRBV7-9,TRBD2,TRBJ2-3,CAHGGFATDTQYF,TGTGCCCACGGGGGGTTCGCCACAGATACGCAGTATTTT
13,.,TRBV19,.,TRBJ1-1,CASSIRVHTEAFF,TGTGCCAGTAGTATCCGGGTCCACACTGAAGCTTTCTTT
15,few,TRBV27,.,TRBJ2-7,CASSSMTGAPLEQYF,TGTGCCAGCAGTTCGATGACAGGTGCACCACTCGAGCAGTACTTC
13,.,TRBV4-3,.,TRBJ2-3,CASSQARVDTQYF,TGCGCCAGCAGCCAAGCTCGGGTGGATACGCAGTATTTT
14,few,TRBV19,.,TRBJ1-5,CASTLGENYQPQHF,TGTGCCAGTACCTTGGGGGAGAACTATCAGCCCCAGCATTTT
13,many,TRBV5-4,.,TRBJ2-5,CASSLPEQETQYF,TGTGCCAGCAGCTTGCCCGAACAAGAGACCCAGTACTTC
15,few,TRBV10-3,TRBD2,TRBJ2-1,CAISFELAGEDEQFF,TGTGCCATCAGTTTCGAACTAGCGGGAGAGGATGAGCAGTTCTTC
15,.,TRBV9,.,TRBJ2-7,CASSVVDSGYNERYF,TGTGCCAGCAGCGTAGTCGATTCAGGGTACAACGAGCGGTACTTC
13,.,TRBV2,TRBD2,TRBJ2-3,CATPGLASDTQYF,TGTGCCACTCCGGGACTAGCTTCTGATACGCAGTATTTT
14,.,TRBV28,.,TRBJ2-3,CASSIGGPPDTQYF,TGTGCCAGCAGTATTGGCGGGCCCCCAGATACGCAGTATTTT
15,.,TRBV9,.,TRBJ2-1,CASSGGGSSYNEQFF,TGTGCCAGCAGCGGAGGCGGGTCCTCCTACAATGAGCAGTTCTTC
17,few,TRBV28,TRBD1,TRBJ1-5,CASSLPTGEYSNQPQHF,TGTGCCAGCAGTTTACCCACAGGGGAGTATAGCAATCAGCCCCAGCATTTT
11,.,TRBV29-1,.,TRBJ1-2,CSVEQGYGYTF,TGCAGCGTTGAACAGGGTTATGGCTACACCTTC
13,few,TRBV19,.,TRBJ2-1,CASSIWDRDEQFF,TGTGCCAGTAGTATTTGGGATCGGGATGAGCAGTTCTTC
13,few,TRBV20-1,.,TRBJ2-1,CSATGGTYNEQFF,TGCAGTGCAACTGGGGGCACCTACAATGAGCAGTTCTTC